Following are 7 T cell receptor beta chains from one sample sequenced in a study of blood T cell repertoires in COVID-19. Repertoires were generated with immunoSEQ multiplex PCR, while TCRdb's copy carries only in-frame clones and drops some. The top ten clones hold over 15% of a sample with over 150,000 clones, around nine tenths of them seen once. Sequenced: peripheral blood. The receptors originated from a man aged 45-65 years with COVID-19, enrolled during active disease.

The gene calls are TRBV7-8 and TRBJ2-1; 8 nucleotides agree with TRBD2. Germline V gives CDR1 SGHVS, CDR2 FQNEAQ. This CDR3 is built from 15 residues. Trimming took 1 base from V and 3 from J; bases not matched to a gene: 2. CDR3 sequence (DNA): TGTGCCAGCAGCTTAGTAGCGGGGAGCTACAATGAGCAGTTCTTC. This translates into CASSLVAGSYNEQFF.

The V and J genes are TRBV30 and TRBJ1-1, with D perhaps TRBD1 (5 bases). The germline V gene encodes CDR1 GTSNPN and CDR2 SVGIG (reference sequence). This CDR3 region has 13 residues. The V and J ends lost 0 bases and 6 bases respectively, with 11 bases between them. This chain's CDR3 is CAWSVRGDAEAFF. The CDR3 coding sequence is TGTGCCTGGAGTGTACGGGGGGACGCTGAAGCTTTCTTT. Combining the CDR3 with reference TRBV30 and TRBJ1-1 gives the whole variable domain SQTIHQWPATLVQPVGSPLSLECTVEGTSNPNLYWYRQAAGRGLQLLFYSVGIGQISSEVPQNLSASRPQDRQFILSSKKLLLSDSGFYLCAWSVRGDAEAFFGQGTRLTVV.

This chain links TRBV18 with TRBJ2-7, with D possibly being TRBD1 (6 bases). Germline V gene data show CDR1 as KGHSH and CDR2 as LQKENI. The CDR3 sequence is 15 residues long. The ends were cut back, 3 bases at V and 6 bases at J, with 18 bases in the middle. Here the CDR3 reads CASSPQQGPEGEQYF. The CDR3 DNA reads TGTGCCAGCTCACCTCAACAGGGCCCCGAGGGCGAGCAGTACTTC.

The V gene is TRBV27, the J gene TRBJ2-7, with 10 bases matching TRBD1. Germline CDR1 MNHEY, CDR2 SMNVEV (reference sequence). V lost 7 bases, J lost 3 bases, and 9 bases stayed unmatched. The CDR3 sequence is 15 residues long. CDR3 sequence: CASNKQGQGSYEQYF. The CDR3, as DNA: TGTGCCAGCAACAAACAGGGACAGGGGAGCTACGAGCAGTACTTC.

This chain links TRBV5-4 with TRBJ2-1, with TRBD2 identical over 8 bases. The CDR3 covers 15 residues. V was clipped by 4 bases and J by 5 bases; unmatched bases: 8. Germline V CDR1 and CDR2: SGHNT, YYREEE (reference sequence). The CDR3 DNA follows: TGTGCCAGCAGCCGGGGACTAGTGGGAGACAATGAGCAGTTCTTC. Translated, it gives CASSRGLVGDNEQFF.

V and J are TRBV3-1 (or the pseudogene TRBV3-2) and TRBJ1-2, with a possible D match to TRBD1 (5 bases). The CDR3 consists of 15 residues. The germline CDR1 and CDR2 sequences are LGHDT and YNNKEL (reference sequence). V lost 4 bases to trimming and J lost 5 bases, with 17 bases between them. The CDR3 sequence is CASSRLRDGGYGYTF. CDR3 bases: TGTGCCAGCAGCCGGCTCAGGGACGGGGGATATGGCTACACCTTC.

This clone was seen only a few times. The chain has TRBV6-1 and TRBJ1-1; D remains unclear. Germline lookup yields CDR1 MNHNS and CDR2 SASEGT. V lost 0 bases to trimming and J lost 7 bases, with 3 bases between them. The CDR3 covers 11 residues. Written as DNA, the CDR3 is TGTGCCAGCAGTGAAGCCCGTGAAGCTTTCTTT. Encoded protein: CASSEAREAFF.